This T cell receptor (beta chain) was found in a study of blood T cell repertoires in COVID-19. In the study overall: COVID-19 samples, acute and convalescent, were from the United States, Italy and Spain. Sample material is recorded as cDNA or gDNA derived from T cells, B-cell-depleted T cells, or PBMCs.

TCRdb's table, derived via immunoSEQ multiplex PCR, lists solely in-frame clones and lacks some. The repertoire holds about 15,000 clones, approximately 83% seen once, with around 30% in the top ten. V dropped 1 base and J dropped 1; count of bases not matched to a gene: 7. The CDR3 is 18 residues long. V is TRBV5-3 and J is TRBJ2-2, with TRBD2 matching 10 bases. TRBV5-3 qualifies as an ORF whose function is uncertain. This clonotype was obtained from a man in his sixties or seventies in a cohort sampled during active COVID-19. Source material: peripheral blood. The CDR3 DNA reads TGTGCCAGAAGCTTGCCTAAAGGACTAGCGGAGAACACCGGGGAGCTGTTTTTT. It encodes CARSLPKGLAENTGELFF.